Listed below are T cell receptor beta chains from one sample, sequenced in a study of B cell selection in AIRE deficiency. Here immunoSEQ multiplex PCR was the method, and the copy in TCRdb shows in-frame clones only, minus some. The profile shows 25,000 or so clones, 95% to 98% of them singletons. The source material was conventional CD4+ T cells sorted from PBMCs. The receptor source for this set is a human donor with AIRE deficiency. Each CDR3 is given with its conserved first and last residue. A D gene is named only where the DNA matches it firmly.

j_call cdr3_length v_call d_call cdr3_aa
TRBJ2-5 15 TRBV14 - CASSLQGLVGETQYF
TRBJ2-3 17 TRBV7-2 TRBD2 CASSSGTSGVFTDTQYF
TRBJ1-1 14 TRBV6-1 - CASSDRGGAGVAFF
TRBJ1-5 12 TRBV28 TRBD1 CATGGPHGPQHF
TRBJ1-1 12 TRBV10-3 - CATTGVNTEAFF
TRBJ2-2 14 TRBV29-1 - CSVRTGTNTGELFF
TRBJ2-3 16 TRBV7-2 - CASSLAPGLGTDTQYF
TRBJ2-1 11 TRBV20-1 - CSATDRREQFF
TRBJ2-1 11 TRBV27 - CASSSQRTWFF
TRBJ2-7 14 TRBV19 - CASSIPRRPYEQYF
TRBJ1-3 13 TRBV7-2 - CASSAGSRNTIYF
TRBJ2-5 16 TRBV5-1 - CASSFRSGDHGSTQYF
TRBJ1-5 14 TRBV19 - CASRDKVSGQPQHF
TRBJ2-2 16 TRBV4-2 TRBD2 CASSQAPSGNTGELFF
TRBJ1-4 15 TRBV7-8 TRBD1 CASSLDRGTNEKLFF
TRBJ2-3 13 TRBV5-1 - CASSPPGQDTQYF
TRBJ2-5 12 TRBV30 - CAWSRAKETQYF
TRBJ2-5 20 TRBV4-1 TRBD1 CASSQGSSWGQGGGYETQYF
TRBJ2-3 14 TRBV6-1 TRBD1 CASISTGGTDTQYF
TRBJ2-1 17 TRBV5-1 TRBD2 CASSRGLAGGPGDEQFF
TRBJ1-1 14 TRBV28 - CATRTGGVNTEAFF
TRBJ1-3 14 TRBV28 TRBD1 CASSRQGGGNTIYF